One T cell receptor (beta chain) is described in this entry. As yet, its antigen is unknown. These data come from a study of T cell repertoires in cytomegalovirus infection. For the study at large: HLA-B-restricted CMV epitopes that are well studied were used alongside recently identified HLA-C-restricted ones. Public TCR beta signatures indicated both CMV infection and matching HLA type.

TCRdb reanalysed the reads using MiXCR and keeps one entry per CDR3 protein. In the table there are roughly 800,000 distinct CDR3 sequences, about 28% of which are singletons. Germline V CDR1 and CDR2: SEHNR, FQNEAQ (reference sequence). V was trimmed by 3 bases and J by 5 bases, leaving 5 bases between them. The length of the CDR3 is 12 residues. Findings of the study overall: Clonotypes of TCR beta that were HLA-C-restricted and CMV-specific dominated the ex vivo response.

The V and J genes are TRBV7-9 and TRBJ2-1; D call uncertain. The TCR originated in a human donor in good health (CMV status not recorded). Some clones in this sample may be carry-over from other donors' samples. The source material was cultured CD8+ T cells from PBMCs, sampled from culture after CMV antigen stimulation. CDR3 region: CASSFYDNEQFF. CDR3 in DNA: TGTGCCAGCAGCTTCTACGACAATGAGCAGTTCTTC.